The entry below gives a single TCR beta chain sequence along with its context. Its antigen is still unknown. This sample is drawn from a study of T cell responses to AZD1222 COVID-19 vaccine. General study findings and limits: Reports say nearly half of spike-specific TCRs go after unmutated variant regions. Only a handful of people who got AZD1222 tested seropositive at baseline.

The CDR3 loop spans 13 amino acids. Germline-derived CDR1 and CDR2 are SEHNR and FQNEAQ (reference sequence). V lost 5 bases and J lost 6; bases outside the gene matches: 6. Generated by immunoSEQ multiplex PCR, the TCRdb table keeps only in-frame clones and is missing some. The sample records approximately 80,000 clones, 70% to 90% being singletons. The chain carries TRBV7-9 and TRBJ1-1; 7 bases fit TRBD1. The TCR comes from an adult in good health. Sequenced material: peripheral blood, taken on day 0 of MenACWY control vaccination. The CDR3: CASSPGGYAEAFF. CDR3 nucleotide sequence: TGTGCCAGCAGCCCAGGGGGTTATGCTGAAGCTTTCTTT.